One and the same sample provided the 8 T cell receptor beta chains below, sequenced in a study of T cells in localized non-small cell lung cancer. Repertoires were generated with immunoSEQ multiplex PCR, while TCRdb's copy carries only in-frame clones and drops some. This sample yields roughly 58,000 clones, of which roughly 76% are seen a single time; roughly 5% belongs to the top ten. This specimen was PBMCs, taken before any cancer treatment. These receptors were taken from a man between 40 and 75 years old with stage II lung adenocarcinoma.

In its sample, this clone was seen a few times. V gene TRBV5-1 combines with J gene TRBJ1-1, with D tentatively TRBD1 (5 bases). Germline values: CDR1 SGHRS, CDR2 YFSETQ. The CDR3 consists of 17 residues. Trimming took off 2 bases at V and 5 bases at J, with 22 bases between the two ends. The CDR3 spells CASSFGATGAYRTEAFF. The CDR3 bases are TGCGCCAGCAGCTTCGGGGCTACCGGGGCGTATCGGACTGAAGCTTTCTTT.

The chain couples TRBV7-2 to TRBJ2-5; unclear D gene. V lost 6 bases, J lost 4 bases, and 12 bases lay in between. CDR1 and CDR2 from the germline V gene are SGHTA and FQGNSA. The CDR3 contains 13 residues. The CDR3 loop reads CASSYTSGETQYF. The CDR3 nucleotides are TGTGCCAGCAGTTATACATCAGGAGAGACCCAGTACTTC.

CDR3 coding DNA: TGTGCCAGCAGCTCGCTTGGGGGGAACACCGGGGAGCTGTTTTTT. Translating gives CASSSLGGNTGELFF. This chain uses TRBV7-6 with TRBJ2-2; perhaps D is TRBD1 or TRBD2 (5 bases each). The CDR3 runs 15 residues. Trimming stripped 4 bases from V and 1 base from J, with 10 bases between. CDR1 and CDR2 (germline): SGHVS, FNYEAQ. The full variable domain, completed using reference TRBV7-6 and TRBJ2-2, is GAGVSQSPRYKVTKRGQDVALRCDPISGHVSLYWYRQALGQGPEFLTYFNYEAQQDKSGLPNDRFSAERPEGSISTLTIQRTEQRDSAMYRCASSSLGGNTGELFFGEGSRLTVL.

The V and J genes are TRBV7-9 and TRBJ2-1, with D tentatively TRBD1 (6 bases). The V and J ends lost 7 bases and 2 bases respectively, with 21 bases between them. Germline CDR1 and CDR2: SEHNR and FQNEAQ (reference sequence). CDR3 size: 17 residues. The CDR3 nucleotides are TGTGCCAGCACCTGGACAGTACTGGGAATAGCCTACAATGAGCAGTTCTTC. Amino acids: CASTWTVLGIAYNEQFF. Full variable domain (remainder filled in from reference TRBV7-9 and TRBJ2-1): DTGVSQNPRHKITKRGQNVTFRCDPISEHNRLYWYRQTLGQGPEFLTYFQNEAQLEKSRLLSDRFSAERPKGSFSTLEIQRTEQGDSAMYLCASTWTVLGIAYNEQFFGPGTRLTVL.

This chain connects TRBV5-1 to TRBJ2-3, with 12 bases lining up with TRBD2. This CDR3 has 18 amino acids. Trimming cost V 5 bases and J 0 bases; bases outside gene matches: 10. Germline V gene sequence: CDR1 SGHRS, CDR2 YFSETQ. In nucleotides, the CDR3 is TGCGCCAGCAGTACAGGACTAGCGGGAATAACTAGCACAGATACGCAGTATTTT. Protein product: CASSTGLAGITSTDTQYF.

This sequence joins TRBV11-2 and TRBJ2-5; 9 bases fit TRBD2. Germline V CDR1 and CDR2: SGHAT, FQNNGV. The CDR3 runs 15 residues. The J segment lost 2 bases and the V segment lost 5 bases, leaving 6 bases of the junction unmatched. The CDR3 here is CASSPTSGRQETQYF. CDR3 coding DNA: TGTGCCAGCAGCCCAACTAGCGGGCGTCAAGAGACCCAGTACTTC.

This rearrangement joins TRBV6-1 to TRBJ2-7; no clear D. Trimming removed 2 bases at V and 1 base at J, with 12 bases between. CDR1 is MNHNS, CDR2 SASEGT, per germline. The CDR3 is made up of 15 amino acids. The CDR3 nucleotides read TGTGCCAGCAGTGAACAGCCTATATATTCCTACGAGCAGTACTTC. Translation gives CASSEQPIYSYEQYF.

This rearrangement joins TRBV19 to TRBJ1-2; 7 bases agree with TRBD1. Germline V gene data show CDR1 as LNHDA and CDR2 as SQIVND (reference sequence). Trimming took 5 bases from V and 8 from J; bases not matched to a gene: 23. The CDR3 length is 18 residues. CDR3 bases: TGTGCCAGTAGTCCCAGGGGGGACAGCTCAATTACCTCGTGGGGCTACACCTTC. This translates into CASSPRGDSSITSWGYTF.